This T cell receptor (beta chain) was sequenced in a study of blood T cells in healthy people across ages. The sample holds many counts of this clonotype. Its antigen is unidentified. The CDR3 runs 16 residues. Unmatched junction bases numbered 0, after V lost 1 base and J lost 0 bases. Germline loops: CDR1 SGHVS, CDR2 FQNEAQ. Study-level points and caveats: CMV infection status of these donors was not known. Both higher diversity and more naive CD4+ cells marked long-lived donors when set against aged donors.

The use of a sample-barcoded 5' primer and a J-beta primer mix characterized a second PCR of about 7 to 12 cycles. TCRdb analysed the 5' RACE reads with MiXCR anew, one entry per CDR3 protein. The sample contains 1.2 million to 1.5 million distinct CDR3 sequences, roughly 40% of which appear only once. This sequence joins TRBV7-8 and TRBJ2-7; 13 nucleotides agree with TRBD2. The clonotype comes from a woman between 18 and 30 years old in good health. The sequencing sample was made of blood. This CDR3 is CASSLGTSGSSYEQYF. In nucleotides, the CDR3 is TGTGCCAGCAGCTTAGGGACTAGCGGGAGCTCCTACGAGCAGTACTTC.